A single sample gave rise to the 14 T cell receptor beta chains below, sequenced in a study of post-analysis software for immune sequencing data. General study results and limits: Controls had lower frequencies than patients of five or six TRBV segments, which included TRBV5-6, TRBV5-1 and TRBV20-1.

Prepared libraries of TCR beta cDNA carried unique molecular identifiers. TCRdb re-analysed the PCR reads in MiXCR, keeping a single row per CDR3 protein. The sample holds approximately 730,000 distinct CDR3 sequences; 30% are singletons and the top ten take approximately 0.6%. The antigens these receptors bind are not known. The source material was blood. Receptors originate from a girl aged 10-17 years with multiple sclerosis.

This clonotype appeared a few times. CDR3 bases: TGTGCCAGCAGCGTAGTGCCGACCCAGGGTGAGCAGTTCTTC. Protein sequence: CASSVVPTQGEQFF. The V gene is TRBV9, the J gene TRBJ2-1, with a possible D match to TRBD1 (5 bases). The CDR3 length is 14 residues. Germline V gives CDR1 SGDLS, CDR2 YYNGEE. The V gene lost 0 bases and the J gene lost 9 bases, with 13 bases spanning the gap.

The table lists this clonotype with many counts. CDR3: CASSYISYGYTF. DNA for the CDR3: TGTGCCAGCAGTTATATCTCCTATGGCTACACCTTC. This chain uses TRBV28 with TRBJ1-2; D is unclear. Between the trimmed V and J ends, which lost 4 bases and 4 bases, there was a span of 7 bases. The germline V gene has CDR1 MDHEN and CDR2 SYDVKM. This CDR3 region has 12 residues.

The chain combines TRBV11-1 with TRBJ2-6; TRBD1 matches at 8 bases. V was pared by 7 bases and J by 4 bases, with 9 bases of the junction left unmatched. This CDR3 is built from 16 residues. Germline-derived CDR1 and CDR2 are SGHAT and FQDESV (reference sequence). The CDR3 sequence is CASTVDRVAGANVLTF. In nucleotides, the CDR3 is TGTGCCAGCACCGTGGACAGGGTAGCCGGGGCCAACGTCCTGACTTTC.

The chain joins TRBV20-1 to TRBJ1-2; TRBD1 matches 11 bases. V lost 6 bases to trimming and J lost 8 bases; unmatched junction nucleotides: 8. Looked up from germline, CDR1 is DFQATT and CDR2 is SNEGSKA (reference sequence). The CDR3 extends over 13 amino acids. For the CDR3, the DNA is TGCAGTGCCCTTGGGACAGGGGGTAACGGCTACACCTTC. It specifies CSALGTGGNGYTF.

V gene TRBV7-2 combines with J gene TRBJ2-1, with D perhaps matching TRBD2 (6 bases). CDR1 SGHTA and CDR2 FQGNSA come from the germline V gene. Deletions cut 5 bases from V and 5 bases from J, with 22 bases between. The length of the CDR3 is 17 residues. The CDR3 DNA reads as TGTGCCAGCAGCCCCCGGGGGACTTGGGCCGGGAACAATGAGCAGTTCTTC. Translating gives CASSPRGTWAGNNEQFF.

This clonotype was picked up a small number of times. This chain uses TRBV20-1 with TRBJ1-4; TRBD1 is a possible D gene (6 bases). Per the germline V gene, CDR1 is DFQATT and CDR2 is SNEGSKA (reference sequence). The CDR3 covers 13 residues. V lost 3 bases to trimming and J lost 6 bases, with 11 bases between them. The CDR3 DNA reads TGCAGTGCTAGCGGGGGCGCGGATGAAAAACTGTTTTTT. Amino acids: CSASGGADEKLFF.

There are a few counts of this clonotype. The chain combines TRBV10-3 with TRBJ2-5; D assignment may be TRBD1 or TRBD2 (5 bases each). Germline CDR1 ENHRY, CDR2 SYGVKD. The CDR3 consists of 14 residues. The germline V and J ends were trimmed by 6 bases and 2 bases, with 13 bases remaining between them. The CDR3 region has the DNA TGTGCCATCAGCTCCGGGACCACTCAAGAGACCCAGTACTTC. This translates into CAISSGTTQETQYF.

The chain recombines TRBV21-1 with TRBJ2-3; the table's D gene call, TRBD1, was not cross checked with the DNA. TRBV21-1 is described as a pseudogene. This CDR3 is 19 amino acids long. The CDR3 coding sequence is TGTGCCAGCAGCAAGGAGGGACAGGGAATTGGTGTTGGCACAGATACGCAGTATTTT. This gives the protein CASSKEGQGIGVGTDTQYF.

This clonotype showed up just a few times. The rearrangement joins TRBV10-3 to TRBJ2-1; the D is unclear. TRBJ2-7 matches the DNA end more closely, so the J call is doubtful. This CDR3 has 14 amino acids. Germline CDR1 ENHRY, CDR2 SYGVKD. CDR3 amino acids: CAVGLGSSYNEQYF. CDR3 in DNA: TGTGCCGTGGGTTTGGGTAGCTCCTACAATGAGCAGTACTTC.

V gene TRBV27 combines with J gene TRBJ2-4; D gene uncertain. V was clipped by 0 bases and J by 0 bases, with 9 bases between them. The germline V gene encodes CDR1 MNHEY and CDR2 SMNVEV (reference sequence). There are 16 residues in the CDR3. The CDR3 coding sequence is TGTGCCAGCAGTTTATCGGTGGACCTAGCCAAAAACATTCAGTACTTC. Amino acids: CASSLSVDLAKNIQYF.

The chain links TRBV25-1 to TRBJ2-5; D is perhaps TRBD1 (5 bases). The J call may be in error: the DNA end matches TRBJ2-7 better. The CDR3 loop spans 12 amino acids. Germline V CDR1 and CDR2: MGHDK, SYGVNS. The CDR3 sequence is CACCRGASEQYF. For the CDR3, the DNA is TGTGCCTGCTGTCGTGGGGCTAGCGAGCAGTACTTC.

The table lists this clonotype with a few counts. The genes are TRBV6-5 and TRBJ1-4, with a tentative D call TRBD1 (6 bases). The germline CDR1 and CDR2 sequences are MNHEY and SVGAGI. The CDR3 loop spans 15 amino acids. Trimming took 7 bases from V and 2 from J, leaving 14 bases between them. The CDR3 DNA reads as TGTGCCAGCACCTCGAGGGGGGGGACTAATGAAAAACTGTTTTTT. Residues: CASTSRGGTNEKLFF.

V usage is TRBV5-1 and J usage is TRBJ2-5; D is tentatively TRBD1 or TRBD2 (6 bases each). Germline V gene lookup returns CDR1 SGHRS and CDR2 YFSETQ. The CDR3 spans 17 residues. V gave up 2 bases and J gave up 0 bases, with 17 bases separating them. The CDR3 sequence is CASSFSPPGGHQETQYF. The CDR3 nucleotides read TGCGCCAGCAGCTTCTCCCCCCCCGGGGGCCACCAAGAGACCCAGTACTTC.

The rearrangement joins TRBV29-1 to TRBJ2-7; maybe TRBD2 (6 bases). Germline V CDR1 and CDR2: SQVTM, ANQGSEA. The CDR3 is 14 amino acids. V lost 7 bases and J lost 2, with 18 bases in between. CDR3: CSATTGRGPYEQYF. The CDR3, as DNA: TGCAGCGCGACTACGGGGCGGGGACCCTACGAGCAGTACTTC.